Listed below are T cell receptor beta chains from one sample, sequenced in a study of blood T cell repertoires in COVID-19. Assay: immunoSEQ multiplex PCR; the TCRdb copy retains only in-frame clones and omits some. The repertoire holds 45,000 to 50,000 clones, 75% to 85% seen once, with 7.5% to 9.5% in the top ten. The sequenced sample consisted of peripheral blood. Receptor source: a man at least 80 years old in a cohort sampled during active COVID-19. The CDR3 runs from the conserved cysteine through the conserved F or W. Fields, in order: D gene, V gene, clone size, J gene, CDR3 DNA, CDR3 protein. D genes are given only for firm matches. Rows may omit the clone size; those that give it use once, few, many or a size class.

>NA|TRBV19|NA|TRBJ2-5
TGTGCCAGTAGAAGAGCGGGCCCACAAGAGACCCAGTACTTC
CASRRAGPQETQYF
>TRBD1|TRBV10-3|NA|TRBJ1-1
TGTGCCATCAGTGATACGGACAGGGTGAACACTGAAGCTTTCTTT
CAISDTDRVNTEAFF
>TRBD1|TRBV19|NA|TRBJ1-2
TGTGCCAGTAGTATCAGGGGGGAAAACTATGGCTACACCTTC
CASSIRGENYGYTF
>NA|TRBV7-9|NA|TRBJ2-3
TGTGCCAGCAGCTCCTACACCCAAACAGGTTTCACAGATACGCAGTATTTT
CASSSYTQTGFTDTQYF
>NA|TRBV30|few|TRBJ1-1
TGTGCCTGGAGGGCCAAGGACAGGAACACTGAAGCTTTCTTT
CAWRAKDRNTEAFF
>NA|TRBV10-3|NA|TRBJ2-2
TGTGCCATCAGTCCTGGCTCGGCCCCGGAGACCGGGGAGCTGTTTTTT
CAISPGSAPETGELFF
>TRBD1|TRBV7-9|few|TRBJ2-2
TGTGCCAGCAGCTTAGACAGGGGAAGTTCGTACACCGGGGAGCTGTTTTTT
CASSLDRGSSYTGELFF
>NA|TRBV3-1/TRBV3-2|NA|TRBJ1-6
TGTGCCAGCGCGGACGACGTTAGGGGGGGCTCCTATAATTCACCCCTCCACTTT
CASADDVRGGSYNSPLHF
>TRBD1|TRBV5-1|NA|TRBJ2-7
TGCGCCAGCAGCTTGGGGACAGGGGGCTACGAGCAGTACTTC
CASSLGTGGYEQYF
>NA|TRBV3-1/TRBV3-2|NA|TRBJ1-2
TGTGCCAGCAGCCAAACAAACCGGGTCCTGATATATGGCTACACCTTC
CASSQTNRVLIYGYTF
>TRBD1|TRBV5-1|NA|TRBJ2-2
TGCGCCAGCAGCTTGGTGGGGGACAGGGGGCGCGGTCGCACCGGGGAGCTGTTTTTT
CASSLVGDRGRGRTGELFF
>TRBD2|TRBV5-1|NA|TRBJ2-1
TGCGCCAGCAGCTTGGTTTATTGGGGGGGCTCCTACAATGAGCAGTTCTTC
CASSLVYWGGSYNEQFF
>NA|TRBV11-3|NA|TRBJ1-6
TGTGCCAGCAGCTTAGTACGAGTCAGGAATTCACCCCTCCACTTT
CASSLVRVRNSPLHF
>TRBD1|TRBV5-1|NA|TRBJ1-1
TGCGCCAGCAGCTTCCCACCGGGACAGCCTGAGAACACTGAAGCTTTCTTT
CASSFPPGQPENTEAFF
>TRBD1|TRBV18|NA|TRBJ2-1
TGTGCCAGCTCTGTACGGGACAGGGCGATCTTC
CASSVRDRAIF
>NA|TRBV28|NA|TRBJ2-7
TGTGCCAGCAGAGAACAGGTCTACGAGCAGTACTTC
CASREQVYEQYF
>NA|TRBV9|once|TRBJ2-1
TGTGCCAGCAGCGTAGAGTACAGGAGTTACAATGAGCAGTTCTTC
CASSVEYRSYNEQFF
>NA|TRBV4-1|NA|TRBJ2-7
TGCGCCAGCAGCCAAGAGGTCACAAACTACGAGCAGTACTTC
CASSQEVTNYEQYF
>NA|TRBV4-2|NA|TRBJ2-1
TGTGCCAGCAGCCTTTCGGACAATGAGCAGTTCTTC
CASSLSDNEQFF
>NA|TRBV5-4|NA|TRBJ2-3
TGTGCCAGCAGCACTTCGGGGGGCGCAGATACGCAGTATTTT
CASSTSGGADTQYF
>NA|TRBV9|once|TRBJ2-5
TGTGCCAGCAGCGTAGGGCAGGGTGGGGAGACCCAGTACTTC
CASSVGQGGETQYF
>TRBD2|TRBV10-2|NA|TRBJ2-1
TGCGCCAGCAATGGAGCCGGGACTAGCGGGGGAAGCTCCTACAATGAGCAGTTCTTC
CASNGAGTSGGSSYNEQFF
>NA|TRBV10-3|NA|TRBJ2-5
TGTGCCATCAGTGGATTGTCTATGTGGGCCAAGCAAGAGACCCAGTACTTC
CAISGLSMWAKQETQYF
>TRBD1|TRBV9|NA|TRBJ1-1
TGTGCCAGCAGCGTAGAAGTCAGGGGGGACACTGAAGCTTTCTTT
CASSVEVRGDTEAFF
>TRBD1|TRBV7-2|few|TRBJ1-1
TGTGCCAGCAGCCCAGGGACAGCGAACACTGAAGCTTTCTTT
CASSPGTANTEAFF
>NA|TRBV6-5|NA|TRBJ1-2
TGTGCCAGCAGAGCTTTCGGACAGACCTATGGCTACACCTTC
CASRAFGQTYGYTF
>TRBD1|TRBV5-4|NA|TRBJ2-1
TGTGCCAGCAGCGCTGCCGGGACAGGGAAAAACAATGAGCAGTTCTTC
CASSAAGTGKNNEQFF
>TRBD1|TRBV5-4|NA|TRBJ2-7
TGTGCCAGCAGCCCCGGGACAGTGCTCTACGAGCAGTACTTC
CASSPGTVLYEQYF
>TRBD1|TRBV6-5|few|TRBJ2-2
TGTGCCAGCACCGCAGGGGGTATTGGGACCGGGGAGCTGTTTTTT
CASTAGGIGTGELFF